A single sample is the source of the 14 T cell receptor beta chains below, sequenced in a study of early T cells in non-severe SARS-CoV-2 infection. TCRdb processed the 5' RACE reads anew with MiXCR; each CDR3 protein has one entry. The data show tens of thousands of distinct CDR3 sequences, around 4.8% seen once. The specimen was whole blood. These receptors originate from an adult who was a healthcare worker with PCR-confirmed SARS-CoV-2 infection or an uninfected control (not recorded which).

The sample holds a few counts of this clonotype. The chain employs TRBV6-6 and TRBJ2-1; 12 positions match TRBD2. The junction had 10 bases not matched to a gene; V was cut back by 4 bases and J by 0 bases. Germline CDR1 and CDR2: MNHNY and SVGAGI (reference sequence). CDR3 size: 19 residues. CDR3 sequence: CASSLTLAGGSSSYNEQFF. The CDR3, as DNA: TGTGCCAGCAGTTTAACACTAGCGGGGGGTTCGAGCTCCTACAATGAGCAGTTCTTC.

This clonotype was counted at least ten times. The gene calls are TRBV6-5 and TRBJ2-7; 10 bases agree with TRBD1. Trimming took 5 bases from V and 6 from J; bases not matched to a gene: 7. Germline CDR1 MNHEY, CDR2 SVGAGI. This CDR3 has 14 residues. CDR3 loop: CASSGTGVLPEQYF. Written as DNA, the CDR3 is TGTGCCAGCAGTGGGACAGGGGTGTTGCCCGAGCAGTACTTC.

This clonotype occurred many times. V and J are TRBV4-3 and TRBJ2-1; 8 positions agree with TRBD2. In germline, CDR1 is LGHNA, CDR2 YSLEER. V dropped 0 bases and J dropped 6; count of bases not matched to a gene: 7. This CDR3 is built from 16 residues. CDR3 DNA: TGCGCCAGCAGCCAAGATCGACTAGCGATGCGCAATGAGCAGTTCTTC. Translation: CASSQDRLAMRNEQFF.

This clonotype has at least ten counts. The rearrangement links TRBV12-3 or TRBV12-4 to TRBJ1-6; D ambiguous. V was trimmed by 7 bases and J by 7 bases, leaving 11 bases between them. The CDR3 covers 13 residues. DNA for the CDR3: TGTGCCAGCACCTTCCTCTCCAATTCACCCCTCCACTTT. This sequence encodes CASTFLSNSPLHF.

By share, this clonotype counts as medium-sized (0.01 to 0.1%). The V and J genes are TRBV9 and TRBJ2-7; 12 positions agree with TRBD1. This CDR3 has 16 residues. From germline, CDR1 is SGDLS and CDR2 YYNGEE. The V and J ends lost 3 bases and 2 bases, in that order; junction bases with no gene match: 6. The CDR3 loop reads CASSEGQGALAYEQYF. The CDR3 DNA is TGTGCCAGCAGCGAGGGACAGGGGGCTTTGGCCTACGAGCAGTACTTC.

This clonotype was recorded many times. This chain uses TRBV5-6 with TRBJ2-6; no firm D call. Germline-derived CDR1 and CDR2 are SGHDT and YYEEEE. V was trimmed by 2 bases and J by 6 bases, leaving 18 bases between them. The CDR3 has 17 residues. The CDR3 DNA follows: TGTGCCAGCAGCTTCAAACCCGTTTCTCCGTCGGCCAACGTCCTGACTTTC. It is translated as CASSFKPVSPSANVLTF.

This clonotype has ten or more counts. The chain uses TRBV28 and TRBJ2-7, with TRBD1 identical over 9 bases. Germline V gene data show CDR1 as MDHEN and CDR2 as SYDVKM. J was trimmed by 3 bases and V by 6 bases; bases with no gene match: 3. This CDR3 has 13 residues. In nucleotides, the CDR3 is TGTGCCAGCAGCTCGGGACAGGGCTACGAGCAGTACTTC. Amino acids: CASSSGQGYEQYF.

This clonotype was seen repeatedly, ten times or more. The chain carries TRBV5-6 and TRBJ1-2; 8 nucleotides line up with TRBD1. This CDR3 is 14 amino acids long. The J segment lost 4 bases and the V segment lost 1 base, leaving 3 bases of the junction unmatched. Looked up from germline, CDR1 is SGHDT and CDR2 is YYEEEE. The CDR3 loop is CASSLSDRVYGYTF. In nucleotides, the CDR3 is TGTGCCAGCAGCTTGTCGGACAGGGTCTATGGCTACACCTTC. The entire variable domain, with the rest obtained from reference TRBV5-6 and TRBJ1-2, is as follows: DAGVTQSPTHLIKTRGQQVTLRCSPKSGHDTVSWYQQALGQGPQFIFQYYEEEERQRGNFPDRFSGHQFPNYSSELNVNALLLGDSALYLCASSLSDRVYGYTFGSGTRLTVV.

This clonotype appeared many times. This chain uses TRBV5-5 with TRBJ2-3; TRBD1 agrees at 11 bases. Losses at the gene ends were 3 bases for V and 8 bases for J; bases not matched to a gene: 2. Germline V gene lookup returns CDR1 SGHKS and CDR2 YYEKEE (reference sequence). The CDR3 covers 13 residues. The CDR3 region has the DNA TGTGCCAGCAGCTGGGGGACAGGGGGTACGCAGTATTTT. Protein: CASSWGTGGTQYF. The full variable domain, in which reference TRBV5-5 and TRBJ2-3 provide the parts outside the CDR3, is DAGVTQSPTHLIKTRGQQVTLRCSPISGHKSVSWYQQVLGQGPQFIFQYYEKEERGRGNFPDRFSARQFPNYSSELNVNALLLGDSALYLCASSWGTGGTQYFGPGTRLTVL.

This clonotype appeared many times. V usage is TRBV6-2 or TRBV6-3 and J usage is TRBJ2-7; weak D call: TRBD2 (6 bases). The CDR3 loop spans 13 amino acids. V was clipped by 5 bases and J by 5 bases, with 13 bases between them. Looked up from germline, CDR1 is MNHEY and CDR2 is SVGEGT. CDR3 protein: CASSPRWGDEQYF. CDR3 bases: TGTGCCAGCAGTCCCAGGTGGGGGGACGAGCAGTACTTC.

This clonotype was found many times. This chain links TRBV18 with TRBJ1-1, with TRBD1 as a possible D gene (5 bases). There are 14 residues in the CDR3. Trimming took off 3 bases at V and 1 base at J, with 9 bases between the two ends. In germline, CDR1 is KGHSH, CDR2 LQKENI. As DNA, the CDR3 is TGTGCCAGCTCACCGGGACCGACGAACACTGAAGCTTTCTTT. Residues: CASSPGPTNTEAFF.

This clonotype came up many times. This chain connects TRBV11-3 to TRBJ2-7; D is uncertain. The length of the CDR3 is 13 residues. Trimming took off 3 bases at V and 5 bases at J, with 11 bases between the two ends. Germline CDR1 reads SGHNT; CDR2 reads YENEEA. As DNA, the CDR3 is TGTGCCAGCAGCTTTTACGCAGACGACGAGCAGTACTTC. Residues: CASSFYADDEQYF.

This clonotype was seen a handful of times. The J gene is TRBJ2-3, the V gene TRBV7-9; 10 bases map to TRBD2. Germline CDR1 and CDR2: SEHNR and FQNEAQ (reference sequence). The trim removed 1 base at V and 1 base at J, leaving 8 bases unmatched. The CDR3 runs to 18 residues. CDR3: CASSLVGSGGPGTDTQYF. DNA of the CDR3: TGTGCCAGCAGCTTAGTTGGTAGCGGGGGGCCGGGCACAGATACGCAGTATTTT.

This clonotype occurred many times. The CDR3 loop is CASSPTPDRGHEQYF. The CDR3 DNA sequence: TGTGCCAGCAGCCCGACCCCGGACAGGGGGCACGAGCAGTACTTC. The chain is built from TRBV7-8 and TRBJ2-7; TRBD1 matches 11 bases. The CDR3 contains 15 residues. Germline trimming cut 5 bases from V and 5 bases from J; bases unmatched to any gene: 8. Germline V CDR1 and CDR2: SGHVS, FQNEAQ.